One sample yielded the 24 T cell receptor beta chains listed below, sequenced in a study of T cell responses to AZD1222 COVID-19 vaccine. The data were produced by immunoSEQ multiplex PCR, yet TCRdb's version contains in-frame clones alone and is incomplete. The sample shows about 140,000 clones, 80% to 95% of them seen only once. The sample was peripheral blood, taken 28 days after the second AZD1222 dose. The receptor set was obtained from an adult who received the AZD1222 COVID-19 vaccine.

The gene calls are TRBV5-4 and TRBJ2-7; TRBD1 matches 7 bases. CDR3 size: 15 residues. With 0 bases clipped from V and 3 bases from J, the junction kept 6 bases outside the gene matches. The germline gives CDR1 SGHNT, CDR2 YYREEE (reference sequence). The CDR3 DNA reads as TGTGCCAGCAGCTTGGGGGACAGCCGTTTCTACGAGCAGTACTTC. This encodes CASSLGDSRFYEQYF.

The J gene is TRBJ1-5, the V gene TRBV14, with a weak D call TRBD1 (5 bases). This CDR3 comprises 13 residues. Germline V gene lookup returns CDR1 SGHDN and CDR2 FVKESK. V was shortened by 1 base and J by 6 bases, with 7 bases between the two germline ends. In DNA form, the CDR3 reads TGTGCCAGCAGCCAAGGGGGCATTCAGCCCCAGCATTTT. Its translation: CASSQGGIQPQHF.

The J gene is TRBJ2-3, the V gene TRBV2; D possibly matches TRBD1 or TRBD2 (6 bases each). The CDR3 extends over 15 amino acids. The germline V gene has CDR1 SNHLY and CDR2 FYNNEI. Trimming removed 0 bases at V and 6 bases at J, with 13 bases between. CDR3 loop: CASSEAGTGRDTQYF. The CDR3 coding sequence is TGTGCCAGCAGTGAAGCGGGCACAGGGAGGGATACGCAGTATTTT.

This chain uses TRBV7-9 with TRBJ2-7, with D possibly TRBD1 on 6 matching bases. The germline V gene encodes CDR1 SEHNR and CDR2 FQNEAQ (reference sequence). This CDR3 has 15 residues. Between the trimmed V and J ends, which lost 4 bases and 0 bases, there was a span of 13 bases. The CDR3 loop is CASSSARGPSYEQYF. DNA of the CDR3: TGTGCCAGCAGCTCCGCCAGGGGCCCCTCCTACGAGCAGTACTTC.

This clone has only a few counts. The chain employs TRBV7-8 and TRBJ1-1; D might be TRBD1 (5 bases). Per the germline V gene, CDR1 is SGHVS and CDR2 is FQNEAQ. The CDR3 has 17 amino acids. Deletions cut 4 bases from V and 4 bases from J, with 22 bases between. Here the CDR3 reads CASSSYAVVGRGTEAFF. In DNA, the CDR3 is TGTGCCAGCAGCTCCTACGCCGTGGTAGGGAGGGGCACTGAAGCTTTCTTT.

The chain is built from TRBV27 and TRBJ1-5; no clear D. Germline CDR1 and CDR2: MNHEY and SMNVEV (reference sequence). V lost 3 bases and J 3 bases, leaving 9 bases between the germline ends. The CDR3 consists of 14 residues. The CDR3 coding sequence is TGTGCCAGCAGTTTGGAGAAATCCAATCAGCCCCAGCATTTT. It encodes CASSLEKSNQPQHF.

V usage is TRBV5-4 and J usage is TRBJ2-2; 9 bases align to TRBD1. The CDR3 totals 13 residues. After removal of 0 bases from V and 10 bases from J, the junction contained 1 base not matched to a gene. CDR1 is SGHNT and CDR2 is YYREEE in the germline V gene (reference sequence). The DNA for the CDR3 is TGTGCCAGCAGCTTGGGGACAGGGGAGGAGCTGTTTTTT. Encoded protein: CASSLGTGEELFF.

The chain links TRBV30 to TRBJ2-6; D remains ambiguous. The germline V gene has CDR1 GTSNPN and CDR2 SVGIG (reference sequence). The CDR3 extends over 14 amino acids. The CDR3 sequence is CARASRAGANVLTF. CDR3 DNA sequence: TGTGCTAGGGCCTCTAGGGCTGGGGCCAACGTCCTGACTTTC.

This chain's CDR3 is CASSPAGTAEKLFF. Here the CDR3 DNA reads TGTGCCAGCAGCCCCGCCGGGACGGCTGAAAAACTGTTTTTT. The chain links TRBV11-2 to TRBJ1-4, with D maybe TRBD1 (5 bases). This CDR3 contains 14 residues. V shed 5 bases and J shed 7 bases, with 14 bases lying between them. The V gene's germline CDR1 is SGHAT and CDR2 FQNNGV.

The V and J genes are TRBV7-2 and TRBJ1-4; 7 bases are shared with TRBD1. The germline V gene has CDR1 SGHTA and CDR2 FQGNSA. CDR3 length: 14 residues. The V segment lost 5 bases and the J segment 7 bases; nucleotides outside the gene matches: 7. CDR3 in DNA: TGTGCCAGCAGCCACGGGACAGTAGGTGAAAAACTGTTTTTT. Its protein product is CASSHGTVGEKLFF.

The chain employs TRBV27 and TRBJ1-1, with 7 bases aligning to TRBD1. The germline V gene encodes CDR1 MNHEY and CDR2 SMNVEV (reference sequence). The V and J ends lost 4 bases and 0 bases, in that order; junction bases with no gene match: 8. The CDR3 runs to 16 residues. CDR3 in amino acids: CASSSFTGAVNTEAFF. As DNA, the CDR3 is TGTGCCAGCAGTTCCTTTACAGGGGCCGTGAACACTGAAGCTTTCTTT.

The chain carries TRBV5-1 and TRBJ2-5; 8 bases are shared with TRBD2. The CDR3 extends over 17 amino acids. The germline V gene has CDR1 SGHRS and CDR2 YFSETQ. The junction had 12 bases not matched to a gene; V was cut back by 4 bases and J by 1 base. This CDR3 reads CASSPRWRGASQETQYF. In DNA form, the CDR3 reads TGCGCCAGCAGCCCCCGGTGGCGGGGGGCTTCCCAAGAGACCCAGTACTTC.

This chain uses TRBV27 with TRBJ1-1; D might be TRBD1 (5 bases). Germline V lookup: CDR1 MNHEY, CDR2 SMNVEV (reference sequence). The CDR3 spans 13 residues. The V and J ends lost 2 bases and 3 bases respectively, with 7 bases between them. CDR3 sequence: CASSLTGYTEAFF. The CDR3 DNA follows: TGTGCCAGCAGTTTAACAGGCTACACTGAAGCTTTCTTT.

The rearrangement uses TRBV2 and TRBJ1-2, with D possibly being TRBD1 (5 bases). The CDR3 has 14 amino acids. Trimming took off 4 bases at V and 6 bases at J, with 15 bases between the two ends. Germline V lookup: CDR1 SNHLY, CDR2 FYNNEI. In DNA form, the CDR3 reads TGTGCCAGCAGTGTAGGATCAGGGTGGGATGGCTACACCTTC. It translates to CASSVGSGWDGYTF.

The chain is built from TRBV19 and TRBJ2-1; D is undetermined. Trimming left V 4 bases short and J 10 bases short, with 14 bases between. The germline V gene encodes CDR1 LNHDA and CDR2 SQIVND (reference sequence). The CDR3 runs 13 residues. The CDR3 is CASSTSPVREQFF. The DNA for the CDR3 is TGTGCCAGTAGTACCAGTCCCGTCAGGGAGCAGTTCTTC.

The chain recombines TRBV13 with TRBJ2-5, with D perhaps being TRBD1 or TRBD2 (5 bases each). Deletions cut 4 bases from V and 5 bases from J, with 20 bases between. The CDR3 contains 16 residues. Germline V CDR1 and CDR2: PRHDT, FYEKMQ (reference sequence). CDR3: CASSYPGTQTVETQYF. In DNA, the CDR3 is TGTGCCAGCAGCTACCCCGGGACCCAGACCGTGGAGACCCAGTACTTC.

CDR3 DNA: TGTGCCAGCAGCTTGGTCCACCGCTACGAGCAGTACTTC. This gives the protein CASSLVHRYEQYF. The genes are TRBV5-6 and TRBJ2-7; D is undetermined. Germline V gene lookup returns CDR1 SGHDT and CDR2 YYEEEE. The CDR3 totals 13 residues. V was cut by 0 bases and J by 3 bases, with 7 bases left in between.

This chain links TRBV2 with TRBJ1-6, with TRBD1 matching 7 bases. CDR1 and CDR2 from the germline V gene are SNHLY and FYNNEI. CDR3 length equals 14 residues. V gave up 4 bases and J gave up 8 bases; unmatched junction bases: 5. CDR3 protein: CASSGQGLDSPLHF. In nucleotides, the CDR3 is TGTGCCAGCAGTGGACAGGGCTTGGATTCACCCCTCCACTTT.

The gene calls are TRBV21-1 and TRBJ2-3; the table's D call, TRBD1, was not checked against the DNA. TRBV21-1 is reported as a pseudogene. This CDR3 is built from 18 residues. The CDR3 DNA is TGTGCCAGCAGCAAAAGTGAGACCTCGGACAGATACACAGATACGCAGTATTTT. Translating gives CASSKSETSDRYTDTQYF.

J is TRBJ2-3 and V is TRBV20-1; 8 bases are shared with TRBD2. The V gene end was trimmed by 3 bases and the J gene end by 2 bases; junction bases not matched to a gene: 7. Germline lookup yields CDR1 DFQATT and CDR2 SNEGSKA (reference sequence). This CDR3 spans 15 amino acids. For the CDR3, the DNA is TGCAGTGCTAGTACAGGTAGCGGGGACACAGATACGCAGTATTTT. It yields the protein CSASTGSGDTDTQYF.

The chain employs TRBV18 and TRBJ1-1, with 8 bases lining up with TRBD1. Looked up from germline, CDR1 is KGHSH and CDR2 is LQKENI. CDR3 size: 12 residues. The V and J ends lost 6 bases and 11 bases, in that order; junction bases with no gene match: 8. CDR3 coding DNA: TGTGCCAGCTCGTCAGGGGGCGTGATGGCTTTCTTT. It specifies CASSSGGVMAFF.

CDR3 nucleotide sequence: TGTGCCAGCAGCTTAGGCCCCCGGACAGGGTCCTACGAGCAGTACTTC. As protein: CASSLGPRTGSYEQYF. The chain combines TRBV7-2 with TRBJ2-7, with 8 bases identical to TRBD1. CDR1 and CDR2 (germline): SGHTA, FQGNSA. The CDR3 totals 16 residues. The ends lost 1 base at V and 1 base at J; junction bases unmatched: 6.

V is TRBV25-1 and J is TRBJ2-3; the match to TRBD1 covers 10 bases. In germline, CDR1 is MGHDK, CDR2 SYGVNS. This CDR3 has 16 amino acids. With 8 bases clipped from V and 1 base from J, the junction kept 9 bases outside the gene matches. The DNA for the CDR3 is TGTGCCAGCCGGGACAGGGGTGTTTTGGGCACAGATACGCAGTATTTT. This codes for CASRDRGVLGTDTQYF. The whole variable domain, remainder taken from reference TRBV25-1 and TRBJ2-3, is EADIYQTPRYLVIGTGKKITLECSQTMGHDKMYWYQQDPGMELHLIHYSYGVNSTEKGDLSSESTVSRIRTEHFPLTLESARPSHTSQYLCASRDRGVLGTDTQYFGPGTRLTVL.

The chain uses TRBV6-6 and TRBJ1-4; 7 bases map to TRBD1. This CDR3 contains 17 residues. Germline V CDR1 and CDR2: MNHNY, SVGAGI (reference sequence). J was trimmed by 1 base and V by 6 bases; bases with no gene match: 11. This CDR3 is CASSRQGGGETNEKLFF. In DNA form, the CDR3 reads TGTGCCAGCAGCCGACAGGGAGGGGGGGAAACTAATGAAAAACTGTTTTTT.